This T cell receptor (beta chain) was recovered during a study of T cells in localized non-small cell lung cancer. The study, taken as a whole, reports: Sequencing was limited to one tumor region, leaving the possibility of heterogeneity open. Highest T cell clonality was seen in uninvolved adjacent lung, surpassing that measured in tumor.

On this clone: What it binds is not known.

Repertoires were generated with immunoSEQ multiplex PCR, while TCRdb's copy carries only in-frame clones and drops some. The sample shows tens of thousands of clones, about four fifths of them seen only once. This clonotype was obtained from a man aged 35-69 years with stage I lung adenocarcinoma. The sample consisted of peripheral blood, taken before any cancer treatment.

The CDR3, as DNA: TGTGCCAGCAGGAATTCGGGCCCCGCGTTCTTC. Translation: CASRNSGPAFF. The rearrangement links TRBV6-5 to TRBJ2-1; D unclear. The CDR3 covers 11 residues. Germline-derived CDR1 and CDR2 are MNHEY and SVGAGI. V was cut by 6 bases and J by 15 bases, with 15 bases left in between.